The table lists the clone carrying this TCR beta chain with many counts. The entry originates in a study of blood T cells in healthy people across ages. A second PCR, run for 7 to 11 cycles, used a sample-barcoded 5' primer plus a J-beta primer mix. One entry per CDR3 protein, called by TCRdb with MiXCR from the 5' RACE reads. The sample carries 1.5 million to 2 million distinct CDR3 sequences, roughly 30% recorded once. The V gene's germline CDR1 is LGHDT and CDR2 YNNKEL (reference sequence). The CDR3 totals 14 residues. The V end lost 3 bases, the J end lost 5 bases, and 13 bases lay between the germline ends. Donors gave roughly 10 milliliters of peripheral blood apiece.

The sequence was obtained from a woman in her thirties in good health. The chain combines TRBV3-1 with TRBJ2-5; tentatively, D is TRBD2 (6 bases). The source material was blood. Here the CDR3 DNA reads TGTGCCAGCAGCCAGGCGGGGCTTATGGAGACCCAGTACTTC. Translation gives CASSQAGLMETQYF.